The clone carrying this T cell receptor beta chain was detected only once. Its antigen remains unknown. This CDR3 region has 13 residues. V was trimmed by 6 bases and J by 7 bases, leaving 12 bases between them. The germline gives CDR1 MRHNA, CDR2 SNTAGT. This specimen belongs to a study of graft-versus-host responses after intestinal transplantation. Points from the study as a whole: Early post-transplant declines in HvG were associated with peak levels of circulating GvH clones. The authors found GvH clones in recipient marrow, some appearing first in ileum or blood.

Data came from immunoSEQ multiplex PCR; TCRdb stores just in-frame clones and leaves some out. The table shows tens of thousands of clones, with about nine tenths occurring only once. Tissue from the graft was processed to free its intraepithelial and lamina propria lymphocytes. The sequence was collected from a human patient who received an intestinal transplant, so some T cells may come from the graft donor. Here the sequenced sample was ileum tissue, taken approximately 200 days after intestinal transplant. The V call is TRBV6-4, the J call TRBJ2-2; D unresolved. The CDR3 loop is CASSKDWGGELFF. For the CDR3, the DNA is TGTGCCAGCAGCAAAGACTGGGGCGGGGAGCTGTTTTTT.